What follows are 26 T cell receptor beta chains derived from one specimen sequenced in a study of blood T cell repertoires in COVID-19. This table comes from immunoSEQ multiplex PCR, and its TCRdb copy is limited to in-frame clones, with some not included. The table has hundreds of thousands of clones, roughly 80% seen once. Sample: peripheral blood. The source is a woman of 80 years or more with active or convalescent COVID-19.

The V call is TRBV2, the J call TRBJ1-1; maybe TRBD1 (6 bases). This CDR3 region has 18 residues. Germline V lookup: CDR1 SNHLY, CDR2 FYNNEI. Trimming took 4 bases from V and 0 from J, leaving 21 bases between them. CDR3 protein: CASSAKGGGNPMNTEAFF. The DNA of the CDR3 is TGTGCCAGCAGTGCCAAGGGAGGGGGGAACCCCATGAACACTGAAGCTTTCTTT.

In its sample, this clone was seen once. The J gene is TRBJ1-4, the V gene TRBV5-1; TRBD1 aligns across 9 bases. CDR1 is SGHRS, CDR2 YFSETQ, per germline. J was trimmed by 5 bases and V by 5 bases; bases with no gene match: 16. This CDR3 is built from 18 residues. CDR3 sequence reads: CASSTRTGEVSGNEKLFF. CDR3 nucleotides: TGCGCCAGCAGTACTCGGACAGGGGAGGTTTCGGGGAATGAAAAACTGTTTTTT.

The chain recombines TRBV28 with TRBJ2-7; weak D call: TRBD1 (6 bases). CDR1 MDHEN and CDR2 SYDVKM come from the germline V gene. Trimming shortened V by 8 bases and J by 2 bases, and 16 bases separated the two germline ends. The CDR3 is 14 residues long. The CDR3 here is CASVEQGRPYEQYF. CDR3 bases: TGTGCCAGCGTTGAACAGGGACGGCCCTACGAGCAGTACTTC.

As DNA, the CDR3 is TGTGCCAGCAGTCCTACCCGGGCGGGCGGTAATTCACCCCTCCACTTT. Its protein product is CASSPTRAGGNSPLHF. The chain links TRBV27 to TRBJ1-6, with D uncertain. CDR1 is MNHEY, CDR2 SMNVEV, per germline (reference sequence). V dropped 5 bases and J dropped 6 bases, with 17 bases sitting between them. The length of the CDR3 is 16 residues.

The chain's CDR3 is CASSLAGAGPEASNQPQHF. DNA for the CDR3: TGTGCCAGCAGCTTAGCTGGGGCAGGCCCAGAGGCGAGCAATCAGCCCCAGCATTTT. This chain uses TRBV7-9 with TRBJ1-5; weak D call: TRBD1 (5 bases). Germline V gene lookup returns CDR1 SEHNR and CDR2 FQNEAQ (reference sequence). Trimming stripped 0 bases from V and 1 base from J, with 19 bases between. The CDR3 totals 19 residues.

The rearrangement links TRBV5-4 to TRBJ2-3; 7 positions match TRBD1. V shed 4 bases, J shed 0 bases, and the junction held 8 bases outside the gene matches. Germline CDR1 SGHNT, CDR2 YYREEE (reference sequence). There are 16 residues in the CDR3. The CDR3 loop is CASSPNPTGSTDTQYF. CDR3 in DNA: TGTGCCAGCAGCCCAAACCCGACAGGGAGCACAGATACGCAGTATTTT.

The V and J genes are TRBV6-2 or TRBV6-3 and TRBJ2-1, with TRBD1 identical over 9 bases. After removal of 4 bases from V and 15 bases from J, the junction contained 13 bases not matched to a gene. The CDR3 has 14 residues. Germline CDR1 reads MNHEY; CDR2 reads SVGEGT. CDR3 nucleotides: TGTGCCAGCAGTTCCGGGACAGGGAATACTATGGGGTTCTTC. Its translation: CASSSGTGNTMGFF.

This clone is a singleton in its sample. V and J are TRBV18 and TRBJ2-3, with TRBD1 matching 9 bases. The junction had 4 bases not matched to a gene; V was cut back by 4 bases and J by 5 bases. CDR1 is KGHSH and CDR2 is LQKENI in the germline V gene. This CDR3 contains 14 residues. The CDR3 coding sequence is TGTGCCAGCTCACGGACAGGGGTCGAAGATACGCAGTATTTT. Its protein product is CASSRTGVEDTQYF.

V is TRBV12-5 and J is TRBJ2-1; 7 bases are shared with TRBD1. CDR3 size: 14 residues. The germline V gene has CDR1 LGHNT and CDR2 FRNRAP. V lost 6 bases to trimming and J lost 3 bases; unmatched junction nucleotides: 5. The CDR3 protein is CASGDGTDYNEQFF. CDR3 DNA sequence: TGTGCTAGTGGAGACGGGACAGACTACAATGAGCAGTTCTTC.

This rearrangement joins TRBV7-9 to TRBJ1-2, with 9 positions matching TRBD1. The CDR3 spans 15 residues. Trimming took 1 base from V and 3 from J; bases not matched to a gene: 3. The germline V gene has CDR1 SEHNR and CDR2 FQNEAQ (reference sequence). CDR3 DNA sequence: TGTGCCAGCAGCTTAGTGGACAGGGGCTACTATGGCTACACCTTC. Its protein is CASSLVDRGYYGYTF.

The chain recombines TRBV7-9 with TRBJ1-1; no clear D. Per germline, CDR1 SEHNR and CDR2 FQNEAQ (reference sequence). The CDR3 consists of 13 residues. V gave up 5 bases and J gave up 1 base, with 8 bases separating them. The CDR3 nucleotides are TGTGCCAGCAGCATCCGGGGGAACACTGAAGCTTTCTTT. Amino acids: CASSIRGNTEAFF.

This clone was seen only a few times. The CDR3: CASNPEGRAGSEQYF. CDR3 nucleotides: TGTGCCAGCAACCCTGAGGGGAGGGCCGGTAGCGAGCAGTACTTC. The rearrangement uses TRBV6-5 and TRBJ2-7; 7 bases are a match to TRBD2. CDR3 length equals 15 residues. Per germline, CDR1 MNHEY and CDR2 SVGAGI. Trimming cost V 7 bases and J 6 bases; bases outside gene matches: 15.

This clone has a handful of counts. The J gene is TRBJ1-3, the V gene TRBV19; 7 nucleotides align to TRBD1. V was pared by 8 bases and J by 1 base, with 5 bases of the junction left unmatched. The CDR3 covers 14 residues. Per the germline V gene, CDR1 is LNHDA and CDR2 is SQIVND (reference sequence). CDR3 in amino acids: CASGDRVSGNTIYF. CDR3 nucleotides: TGTGCCAGTGGCGACAGGGTGTCTGGAAACACCATATATTTT.

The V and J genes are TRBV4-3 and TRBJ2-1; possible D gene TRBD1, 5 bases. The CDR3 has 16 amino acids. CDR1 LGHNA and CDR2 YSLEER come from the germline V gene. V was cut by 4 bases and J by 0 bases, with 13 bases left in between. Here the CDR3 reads CASSPQVLSSYNEQFF. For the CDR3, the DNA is TGCGCCAGCAGCCCACAGGTCCTAAGCTCCTACAATGAGCAGTTCTTC.

The CDR3 nucleotides are TGTGCCAGCAGTTTACGCGGCAAGATATACTATGGCTACACCTTC. Protein sequence: CASSLRGKIYYGYTF. The chain joins TRBV28 to TRBJ1-2, with no clear D. CDR3 length: 15 residues. The germline V and J ends were trimmed by 2 bases and 3 bases, with 13 bases remaining between them. CDR1 is MDHEN and CDR2 is SYDVKM in the germline V gene.

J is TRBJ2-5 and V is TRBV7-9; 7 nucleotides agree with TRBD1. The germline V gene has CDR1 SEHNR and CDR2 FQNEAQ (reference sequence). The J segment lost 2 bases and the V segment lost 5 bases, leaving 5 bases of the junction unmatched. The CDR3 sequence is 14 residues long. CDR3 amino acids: CASSVGTAQETQYF. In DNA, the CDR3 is TGTGCCAGCAGCGTAGGGACAGCTCAAGAGACCCAGTACTTC.

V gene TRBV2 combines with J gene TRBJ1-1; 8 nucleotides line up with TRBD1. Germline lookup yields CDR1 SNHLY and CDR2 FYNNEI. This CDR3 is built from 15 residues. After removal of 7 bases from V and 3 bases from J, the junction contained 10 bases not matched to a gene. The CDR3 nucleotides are TGTGCCAGCAAAGCAGGGGGCGTATCGGACACTGAAGCTTTCTTT. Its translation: CASKAGGVSDTEAFF.

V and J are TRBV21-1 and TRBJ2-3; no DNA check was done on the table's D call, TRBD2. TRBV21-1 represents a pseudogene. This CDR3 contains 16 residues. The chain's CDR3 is CASSREGAQSTDTQYF. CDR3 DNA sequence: TGTGCCAGCAGCCGGGAGGGGGCCCAAAGCACAGATACGCAGTATTTT.

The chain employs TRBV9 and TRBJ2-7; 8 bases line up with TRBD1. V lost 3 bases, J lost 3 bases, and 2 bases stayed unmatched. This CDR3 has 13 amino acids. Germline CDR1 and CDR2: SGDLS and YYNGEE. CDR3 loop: CASSETGDYEQYF. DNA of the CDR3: TGTGCCAGCAGCGAGACAGGGGACTACGAGCAGTACTTC.

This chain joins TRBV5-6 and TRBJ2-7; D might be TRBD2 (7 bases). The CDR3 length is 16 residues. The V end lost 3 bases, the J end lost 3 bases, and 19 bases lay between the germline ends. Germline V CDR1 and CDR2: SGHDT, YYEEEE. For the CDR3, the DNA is TGTGCCAGCAGCTCCCTTGGGGGGGCAGGGAACTACGAGCAGTACTTC. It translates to CASSSLGGAGNYEQYF. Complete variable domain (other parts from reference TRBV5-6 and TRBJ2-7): DAGVTQSPTHLIKTRGQQVTLRCSPKSGHDTVSWYQQALGQGPQFIFQYYEEEERQRGNFPDRFSGHQFPNYSSELNVNALLLGDSALYLCASSSLGGAGNYEQYFGPGTRLTVT.

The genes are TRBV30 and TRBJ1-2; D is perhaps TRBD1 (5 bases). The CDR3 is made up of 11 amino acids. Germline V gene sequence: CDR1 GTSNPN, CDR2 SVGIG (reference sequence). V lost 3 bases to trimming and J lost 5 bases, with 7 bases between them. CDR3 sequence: CAWSPGYGYTF. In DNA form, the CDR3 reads TGTGCCTGGAGCCCAGGGTATGGCTACACCTTC.

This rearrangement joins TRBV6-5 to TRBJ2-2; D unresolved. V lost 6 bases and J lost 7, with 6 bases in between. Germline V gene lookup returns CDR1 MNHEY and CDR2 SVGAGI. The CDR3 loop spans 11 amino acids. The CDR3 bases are TGTGCCAGCAGCCAGGTCGGGGAGCTGTTTTTT. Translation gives CASSQVGELFF.

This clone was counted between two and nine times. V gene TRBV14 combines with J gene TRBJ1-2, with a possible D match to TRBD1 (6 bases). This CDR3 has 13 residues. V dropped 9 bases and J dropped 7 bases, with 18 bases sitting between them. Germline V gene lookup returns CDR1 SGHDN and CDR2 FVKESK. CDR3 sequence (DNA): TGTGCCAGTAGTCCTACAGGGATTGGTGGCTACACCTTC. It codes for CASSPTGIGGYTF.

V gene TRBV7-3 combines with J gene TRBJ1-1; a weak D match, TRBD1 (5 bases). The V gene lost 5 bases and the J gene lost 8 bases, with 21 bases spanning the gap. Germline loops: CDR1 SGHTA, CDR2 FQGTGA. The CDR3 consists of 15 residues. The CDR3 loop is CASSTEAGTGSEAFF. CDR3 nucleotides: TGTGCCAGCAGCACCGAAGCTGGGACTGGCTCCGAAGCTTTCTTT.

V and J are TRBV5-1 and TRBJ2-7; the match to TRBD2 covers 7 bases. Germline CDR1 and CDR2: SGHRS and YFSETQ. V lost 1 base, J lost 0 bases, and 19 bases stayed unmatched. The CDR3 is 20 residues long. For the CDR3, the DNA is TGCGCCAGCAGCTTGATGGTAGCGGGCATTGCCTTCCCCAACTCCTACGAGCAGTACTTC. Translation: CASSLMVAGIAFPNSYEQYF.

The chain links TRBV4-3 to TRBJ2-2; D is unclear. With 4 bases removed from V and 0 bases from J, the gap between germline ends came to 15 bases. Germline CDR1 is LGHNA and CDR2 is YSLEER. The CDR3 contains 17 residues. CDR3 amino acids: CASSLNPDTANTGELFF. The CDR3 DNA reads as TGCGCCAGCAGCCTAAATCCTGACACCGCGAACACCGGGGAGCTGTTTTTT.